Listed below are T cell receptor beta chains from one sample, sequenced in a study of blood T cell repertoires in COVID-19. The method was immunoSEQ multiplex PCR; TCRdb's version includes in-frame clones alone and lacks a portion of them. The sample carries roughly 190,000 clones, about 86% recorded once. The sample consisted of peripheral blood. The receptors originated from a man between 18 and 35 years old with active or convalescent COVID-19. The CDR3 runs from the conserved cysteine through the conserved F or W. The order of the fields is V gene, J gene, D gene, CDR3 length, clone size, CDR3 protein, CDR3 DNA. The D gene is left open where the match is weak. Rows may omit the clone size; those that give it use once, few, many or a size class.

>TRBV23-1|TRBJ2-5|TRBD1|14|.
CASTPDRGGETQYF
TGCGCCAGCACCCCGGACAGGGGAGGGGAGACCCAGTACTTC
>TRBV27|TRBJ2-3|TRBD1|15|.
CASSSWTGGTDTQYF
TGTGCCAGCAGTTCATGGACAGGAGGCACAGATACGCAGTATTTT
>TRBV5-1|TRBJ1-5|.|14|.
CASSLSGADQPQHF
TGCGCCAGCAGCCTGTCAGGGGCCGACCAGCCCCAGCATTTT
>TRBV6-5|TRBJ1-1|TRBD1|16|once
CASSYKTTGWNTEAFF
TGTGCCAGCAGTTACAAGACGACAGGGTGGAACACTGAAGCTTTCTTT
>TRBV7-9|TRBJ1-5|.|14|once
CASSLTYSNQPQHF
TGTGCCAGCAGCTTAACGTACAGTAATCAGCCCCAGCATTTT
>TRBV5-6|TRBJ1-2|.|13|few
CASSLRLLYGYTF
TGTGCCAGCAGCTTGCGACTGCTCTATGGCTACACCTTC
>TRBV6-5|TRBJ1-2|.|12|.
CASRGANYGYTF
TGTGCCAGCAGGGGCGCTAACTATGGCTACACCTTC
>TRBV27|TRBJ2-3|TRBD2|15|.
CASSYPGTSRDTQYF
TGTGCCAGCAGTTACCCCGGGACTAGCCGGGATACGCAGTATTTT
>TRBV6-5|TRBJ1-2|TRBD1|14|.
CASSSNRGNYGYTF
TGTGCCAGCAGTTCTAACAGGGGAAACTATGGCTACACCTTC
>TRBV2|TRBJ1-5|TRBD1|14|.
CASGQGNSNQPQHF
TGTGCCAGCGGACAGGGGAATAGCAATCAGCCCCAGCATTTT
>TRBV5-1|TRBJ2-5|.|14|.
CASSIQGNQETQYF
TGCGCCAGCTCGATTCAGGGAAACCAAGAGACCCAGTACTTC
>TRBV11-2|TRBJ1-3|.|16|once
CASSLEGRGTGNTIYF
TGTGCCAGCAGCTTAGAGGGCCGTGGTACTGGAAACACCATATATTTT
>TRBV24-1|TRBJ1-1|TRBD1|14|.
CATRDRGYDTEAFF
TGTGCCACCAGGGACAGGGGGTACGACACTGAAGCTTTCTTT
>TRBV11-3|TRBJ2-7|.|16|.
CASSNPGLSYVGEQYF
TGTGCCAGCAGTAATCCGGGACTGTCGTATGTGGGCGAGCAGTACTTC
>TRBV24-1|TRBJ2-1|.|12|.
CATKGPQDEQFF
TGTGCCACCAAAGGCCCCCAGGATGAGCAGTTCTTC
>TRBV4-3|TRBJ2-7|TRBD2|17|.
CASSQVLSSGRAWEQYF
TGCGCCAGCAGCCAAGTTTTGTCCAGCGGGAGGGCCTGGGAGCAGTACTTC
>TRBV6-5|TRBJ2-5|.|13|.
CASRLGLKETQYF
TGTGCCAGCAGGCTCGGACTGAAAGAGACCCAGTACTTC
>TRBV7-2|TRBJ1-3|.|14|.
CASSLAFSGNTIYF
TGTGCCAGCAGCTTAGCGTTCAGTGGAAACACCATATATTTT
>TRBV24-1|TRBJ2-1|TRBD2|15|.
CATSVERGAYNEQFF
TGTGCCACCAGTGTGGAGCGGGGGGCATACAATGAGCAGTTCTTC
>TRBV2|TRBJ1-1|TRBD1|14|.
CASSHGQGIIEAFF
TGTGCCAGCAGCCATGGACAGGGAATAATTGAAGCTTTCTTT
>TRBV7-9|TRBJ1-2|.|13|.
CASSFEQSYGYTF
TGTGCCAGCAGCTTTGAACAGTCCTATGGCTACACCTTC
>TRBV19|TRBJ1-3|TRBD1|16|.
CASSISGQGAGNTIYF
TGTGCCAGTAGTATCTCCGGACAGGGGGCTGGAAACACCATATATTTT
>TRBV2|TRBJ1-1|.|12|.
CACRGGTTEAFF
TGTGCCTGCCGAGGGGGTACCACTGAAGCTTTCTTT
>TRBV5-6|TRBJ2-3|.|15|.
CASSLVAGTTDTQYF
TGTGCCAGCAGCTTGGTGGCGGGAACCACAGATACGCAGTATTTT
>TRBV6-4|TRBJ2-3|.|15|few
CASSETRGTTDTQYF
TGTGCCAGCAGCGAGACTAGAGGGACCACAGATACGCAGTATTTT
>TRBV5-5|TRBJ2-7|.|15|.
CASSLATGGTREQYF
TGTGCCAGCAGCTTGGCCACAGGCGGGACGAGGGAGCAGTACTTC
>TRBV6-6|TRBJ2-7|.|10|.
CASADYEQYF
TGTGCCAGCGCGGACTACGAGCAGTACTTC
>TRBV5-5|TRBJ1-4|.|15|.
CASRLTGRWDEKLFF
TGTGCCAGCAGATTAACAGGAAGGTGGGATGAAAAACTGTTTTTT
>TRBV20-1|TRBJ1-1|.|11|.
CSASENTEAFF
TGCAGTGCTTCAGAGAACACTGAAGCTTTCTTT
>TRBV3-1/TRBV3-2|TRBJ1-5|.|13|.
CASSPMVDQPQHF
TGTGCCAGCAGCCCAATGGTAGATCAGCCCCAGCATTTT
>TRBV10-3|TRBJ1-2|TRBD1|14|.
CAISESGGSRGYTF
TGTGCCATCAGTGAGTCAGGGGGCTCGCGCGGCTACACCTTC
>TRBV10-3|TRBJ1-2|.|14|.
CAISESGRILGYTF
TGTGCCATCAGTGAGTCGGGCAGAATCCTTGGCTACACCTTC
>TRBV11-1|TRBJ2-1|TRBD2|15|.
CASSHSGTLYNEQFF
TGTGCCAGCAGCCATAGCGGGACCCTATACAATGAGCAGTTCTTC
>TRBV7-2|TRBJ1-1|TRBD1|14|few
CASSVTGGNTEAFF
TGTGCCAGCAGCGTAACAGGGGGCAACACTGAAGCTTTCTTT
>TRBV7-2|TRBJ1-6|TRBD1|16|once
CASSSSGTGFDSPLHF
TGTGCCAGCAGCTCCTCCGGGACAGGGTTTGACTCACCCCTCCACTTT
>TRBV7-3|TRBJ1-2|.|14|.
CASSSNFGNYGYTF
TGTGCCAGCAGCTCCAATTTTGGCAACTATGGCTACACCTTC
>TRBV7-2|TRBJ2-6|.|18|.
CASSLQRPSFSGANVLTF
TGTGCCAGCAGCTTACAGCGTCCCTCATTCTCTGGGGCCAACGTCCTGACTTTC
>TRBV10-3|TRBJ2-2|TRBD2|17|few
CAIRRTSGSGHTGELFF
TGTGCCATCAGGCGGACTAGCGGGAGTGGCCACACCGGGGAGCTGTTTTTT
>TRBV21-1|TRBJ1-1|.|14|.
CASSKYDRNTEAFF
TGTGCCAGCAGCAAGTACGACAGAAACACTGAAGCTTTCTTT
>TRBV9|TRBJ1-6|TRBD1|15|.
CASSPRQGFNSPLHF
TGTGCCAGCAGCCCTCGACAGGGTTTTAATTCACCCCTCCACTTT
>TRBV5-1|TRBJ1-4|.|13|.
CASSLASDEKLFF
TGCGCCAGCAGCTTGGCGTCAGATGAAAAACTGTTTTTT
>TRBV19|TRBJ1-3|TRBD1|16|.
CASSSPEDRSGNTIYF
TGTGCCAGTAGTAGCCCCGAGGACAGGTCTGGAAACACCATATATTTT
>TRBV10-1|TRBJ1-5|TRBD1|15|.
CASRVLTGVGQPQHF
TGCGCCAGCAGGGTTCTGACAGGGGTTGGCCAGCCCCAGCATTTT
>TRBV11-2|TRBJ2-1|.|16|.
CASSPRGGLGYNEQFF
TGTGCCAGCAGCCCCCGCGGGGGCCTTGGCTACAATGAGCAGTTCTTC
>TRBV19|TRBJ1-2|TRBD1|18|.
CASSMGDRFSPANYGYTF
TGTGCCAGTAGTATGGGGGACAGGTTTTCTCCGGCTAACTATGGCTACACCTTC